The entry that follows covers one T cell receptor (beta chain) sequence. The antigen remains undetermined. This entry belongs to a study of shared clonotypes between healthy human individuals. Study-wide results and limits: Approximately 4.9% of naive CD4 clonotypes were shared across several donors.

The protocol was immunoSEQ multiplex PCR, while the TCRdb copy is restricted to in-frame clones and leaves out a portion. The sample has 2 million or so clones, about 95% seen once. Germline CDR1 is SQVTM and CDR2 is ANQGSEA. V was shortened by 8 bases and J by 15 bases, with 11 bases between the two germline ends. The CDR3 covers 8 residues. Positive CCR7 selection of CD45RO-negative cells yielded the naive CD8 cells, and terminally differentiated effector memory CD45RA+ cells were excluded. Only Caucasian adults living in Nashville, Tennessee served as donors. The TCR was taken from a man aged 18 to 35 in good health. Material: naive CD8+ T cells sorted from blood. This chain uses TRBV29-1 with TRBJ2-1, with unresolved D. CDR3 DNA sequence: TGCAGCACCAGTACGGGGTTCTTC. Its translation is CSTSTGFF.